Shown below are 27 T cell receptor beta chains from a single sample sequenced in a study of identical twins. TCRdb reprocessed the 5' RACE reads with MiXCR, giving one entry per CDR3 protein. The sample holds 1.5 million to 2 million distinct CDR3 sequences, about 30% seen once. The sample was cord blood. The receptor source for this set is a newborn girl in good health.

The chain couples TRBV7-9 to TRBJ1-4; D not certain. The ends were cut back, 3 bases at V and 5 bases at J, with 10 bases in the middle. The CDR3 loop spans 14 amino acids. CDR1 is SEHNR, CDR2 FQNEAQ, per germline (reference sequence). Written as DNA, the CDR3 is TGTGCCAGCAGCTTCAACAGTCTCAATGAAAAACTGTTTTTT. Protein sequence: CASSFNSLNEKLFF.

This clonotype was observed a single time. This chain joins TRBV6-6 and TRBJ2-5, with D tentatively TRBD1 (6 bases). Germline V gives CDR1 MNHNY, CDR2 SVGAGI (reference sequence). V was shortened by 2 bases and J by 1 base, with 14 bases between the two germline ends. This CDR3 is 16 amino acids long. Here the CDR3 reads CASSYPTDRLQETQYF. The CDR3 region has the DNA TGTGCCAGCAGTTACCCTACTGACAGGCTCCAAGAGACCCAGTACTTC.

In its sample, this clonotype was seen a few times. This rearrangement joins TRBV7-2 to TRBJ2-1, with 14 bases matching TRBD2. The CDR3 loop spans 18 amino acids. Germline V gives CDR1 SGHTA, CDR2 FQGNSA. The J segment lost 3 bases and the V segment lost 5 bases, leaving 9 bases of the junction unmatched. CDR3 residues: CASSPAGLAGGHYNEQFF. In DNA, the CDR3 is TGTGCCAGCAGCCCAGCCGGACTAGCGGGAGGTCACTACAATGAGCAGTTCTTC.

The rearrangement joins TRBV30 to TRBJ2-3; D possibly corresponds to TRBD2 (5 bases). Trimming took off 2 bases at V and 0 bases at J, with 15 bases between the two ends. Germline V CDR1 and CDR2: GTSNPN, SVGIG (reference sequence). The CDR3 extends over 16 amino acids. The CDR3: CAWSTQLVVSTDTQYF. In nucleotides, the CDR3 is TGTGCCTGGAGTACCCAACTAGTCGTTAGCACAGATACGCAGTATTTT.

This clonotype was found many times. V and J are TRBV6-6 and TRBJ1-4; D uncertain. The V end lost 6 bases, the J end lost 8 bases, and 7 bases lay between the germline ends. Per germline, CDR1 MNHNY and CDR2 SVGAGI (reference sequence). The CDR3 has 11 residues. CDR3 in DNA: TGTGCCAGCAGGGAGACAGAAAAACTGTTTTTT. Amino acid sequence: CASRETEKLFF.

This clonotype was seen at least ten times. The rearrangement links TRBV9 to TRBJ2-1; 9 bases are a match to TRBD2. V lost 2 bases to trimming and J lost 2 bases; unmatched junction nucleotides: 2. Germline values: CDR1 SGDLS, CDR2 YYNGEE. The CDR3 covers 15 residues. The CDR3 sequence is CASSVGGRAYNEQFF. The DNA of the CDR3 is TGTGCCAGCAGCGTCGGCGGGAGGGCCTACAATGAGCAGTTCTTC. Complete variable domain (other parts from reference TRBV9 and TRBJ2-1): DSGVTQTPKHLITATGQRVTLRCSPRSGDLSVYWYQQSLDQGLQFLIQYYNGEERAKGNILERFSAQQFPDLHSELNLSSLELGDSALYFCASSVGGRAYNEQFFGPGTRLTVL.

About this clonotype: This clone may be a read error of a much larger clone one base away. The chain carries TRBV20-1 and TRBJ2-5; D call uncertain. TRBJ2-4 matches the DNA end more closely, so the J call is doubtful. CDR3 length: 16 residues. Germline CDR1 and CDR2: DFQATT and SNEGSKA (reference sequence). The chain's CDR3 is CSARDMTLRLKNIQYF. For the CDR3, the DNA is TGCAGTGCTAGAGACATGACTCTTAGGCTTAAAAACATTCAGTACTTC.

The rearrangement uses TRBV28 and TRBJ1-6; D possibly corresponds to TRBD1 (5 bases). The CDR3 extends over 18 amino acids. The germline V and J ends were trimmed by 3 bases and 10 bases, with 25 bases remaining between them. Germline assignment: CDR1 MDHEN and CDR2 SYDVKM. In DNA, the CDR3 is TGTGCCAGCAGTTTCTTTTGGGATCCCCGGGACTTAGCCTCACCCCTCCACTTT. Translation gives CASSFFWDPRDLASPLHF.

The chain links TRBV2 to TRBJ2-3; no clear D. Germline V CDR1 and CDR2: SNHLY, FYNNEI. There are 14 residues in the CDR3. Trimming shortened V by 3 bases and J by 4 bases, and 11 bases separated the two germline ends. CDR3 DNA: TGTGCCAGCAGTGAGTGGCAGAGCGCAGATACGCAGTATTTT. Protein sequence: CASSEWQSADTQYF.

This clonotype was observed a handful of times. The gene calls are TRBV27 and TRBJ2-1; 13 bases agree with TRBD2. J was trimmed by 8 bases and V by 5 bases; bases with no gene match: 6. The germline V gene encodes CDR1 MNHEY and CDR2 SMNVEV (reference sequence). The CDR3 sequence is 15 residues long. CDR3 sequence: CASSQLAGGGDEQFF. In DNA, the CDR3 is TGTGCCAGCAGTCAACTAGCGGGAGGGGGGGATGAGCAGTTCTTC.

This rearrangement joins TRBV11-2 to TRBJ2-7; 7 positions match TRBD2. The CDR3 has 16 amino acids. The germline gives CDR1 SGHAT, CDR2 FQNNGV. V lost 0 bases, J lost 3 bases, and 8 bases stayed unmatched. The CDR3 nucleotides read TGTGCCAGCAGCTTAGATCTAATGCCTAGCGGCTACGAGCAGTACTTC. This sequence encodes CASSLDLMPSGYEQYF.

This clonotype was observed once. The chain uses TRBV6-6 and TRBJ2-2; D may be TRBD2 (5 bases). The V gene's germline CDR1 is MNHNY and CDR2 SVGAGI (reference sequence). V was trimmed by 7 bases and J by 5 bases, leaving 17 bases between them. This CDR3 has 15 amino acids. The CDR3 DNA follows: TGTGCCAGCATCAAAGCGGTCTCGGGGACCGGGGAGCTGTTTTTT. Its translation: CASIKAVSGTGELFF.

J is TRBJ1-5 and V is TRBV24-1; a possible D gene is TRBD1 (5 bases). Trimming took 9 bases from V and 0 from J, leaving 14 bases between them. The CDR3 loop spans 15 amino acids. In germline, CDR1 is KGHDR, CDR2 SFDVKD. Here the CDR3 DNA reads TGTGCCACCCTACCGGACACATATAGCAATCAGCCCCAGCATTTT. The encoded protein is CATLPDTYSNQPQHF.

This chain links TRBV28 with TRBJ1-5, with 8 bases lining up with TRBD1. The CDR3 is made up of 16 amino acids. CDR1 is MDHEN and CDR2 is SYDVKM in the germline V gene. The V gene end was trimmed by 2 bases and the J gene end by 4 bases; junction bases not matched to a gene: 7. CDR3 in amino acids: CASSLHFGQGNQPQHF. The DNA for the CDR3 is TGTGCCAGCAGTTTACATTTCGGACAGGGAAATCAGCCCCAGCATTTT.

This clonotype was recorded a few times. V usage is TRBV3-1 and J usage is TRBJ2-7; no clear D gene. V dropped 1 base and J dropped 2 bases, with 9 bases sitting between them. This CDR3 has 14 residues. Germline lookup yields CDR1 LGHDT and CDR2 YNNKEL (reference sequence). This chain's CDR3 is CASSQVRAPYEQYF. Here the CDR3 DNA reads TGTGCCAGCAGCCAAGTAAGGGCGCCCTACGAGCAGTACTTC.

The chain links TRBV19 to TRBJ2-3, with TRBD2 identical over 8 bases. The J segment lost 4 bases and the V segment lost 3 bases, leaving 6 bases of the junction unmatched. The CDR3 loop spans 15 amino acids. The germline CDR1 and CDR2 sequences are LNHDA and SQIVND (reference sequence). CDR3 DNA sequence: TGTGCCAGTAGTATTCGGCGGGGGGTGTCAGATACGCAGTATTTT. Encoded protein: CASSIRRGVSDTQYF.

This clonotype showed up just a few times. The gene calls are TRBV20-1 and TRBJ2-7, with D perhaps TRBD2 (6 bases). CDR3 length equals 17 residues. Germline V lookup: CDR1 DFQATT, CDR2 SNEGSKA (reference sequence). V was shortened by 3 bases and J by 2 bases, with 23 bases between the two germline ends. The CDR3 DNA reads TGCAGTGCTAGGAACCCTTTTACGGGACTTTTAACCTACGAGCAGTACTTC. Its translation is CSARNPFTGLLTYEQYF.

This clonotype has just a few counts. The chain uses TRBV2 and TRBJ2-1; 13 positions agree with TRBD2. The J call may be in error: the DNA end matches TRBJ2-7 better. CDR1 and CDR2 from the germline V gene are SNHLY and FYNNEI. This CDR3 comprises 15 residues. The CDR3: CASSTSGGAYNEQYF. CDR3 coding DNA: TGTGCCAGCAGTACTAGCGGGGGGGCCTACAATGAGCAGTACTTC.

This clonotype was observed a handful of times. The chain has TRBV11-2 and TRBJ1-6, with TRBD1 matching over 8 bases. The CDR3 spans 15 residues. Germline trimming cut 5 bases from V and 6 bases from J; bases unmatched to any gene: 6. Germline values: CDR1 SGHAT, CDR2 FQNNGV. The CDR3 coding sequence is TGTGCCAGCAGCCTCAGGGGGCGCGGTAATTCACCCCTCCACTTT. This codes for CASSLRGRGNSPLHF.

V is TRBV27 and J is TRBJ2-1; D call uncertain. This CDR3 is built from 14 residues. Germline CDR1 and CDR2: MNHEY and SMNVEV (reference sequence). V gave up 3 bases and J gave up 4 bases, with 10 bases separating them. For the CDR3, the DNA is TGTGCCAGCAGTTTCCTAGGGCTGTACAATGAGCAGTTCTTC. It codes for CASSFLGLYNEQFF.

This chain joins TRBV12-3 or TRBV12-4 and TRBJ1-1; D is perhaps TRBD1 (5 bases). V was shortened by 6 bases and J by 0 bases, with 14 bases between the two germline ends. The CDR3 contains 15 residues. The CDR3 nucleotides read TGTGCCAGCAGACCTGGGGGTCTTATGAACACTGAAGCTTTCTTT. Amino acids: CASRPGGLMNTEAFF.

This clonotype was observed a few times. The chain uses TRBV20-1 and TRBJ1-2; D is uncertain. In germline, CDR1 is DFQATT, CDR2 SNEGSKA (reference sequence). The CDR3 runs 15 residues. Trimming removed 4 bases at V and 4 bases at J, with 19 bases between. CDR3 sequence reads: CSAIRPDTSPYGYTF. The CDR3 DNA is TGCAGTGCTATAAGACCTGACACTAGTCCCTATGGCTACACCTTC.

This clonotype was detected only a few times. The rearrangement uses TRBV20-1 and TRBJ2-3, with 13 bases that match TRBD2. Trimming cost V 0 bases and J 5 bases; bases outside gene matches: 2. Germline-derived CDR1 and CDR2 are DFQATT and SNEGSKA (reference sequence). The CDR3 extends over 15 amino acids. CDR3 loop: CSARDTSGGGDTQYF. In DNA, the CDR3 is TGCAGTGCTAGAGATACTAGCGGGGGGGGAGATACGCAGTATTTT.

The rearrangement links TRBV5-1 to TRBJ2-1; D possibly corresponds to TRBD2 (6 bases). The V end lost 4 bases, the J end lost 6 bases, and 17 bases lay between the germline ends. The CDR3 sequence is 15 residues long. From germline, CDR1 is SGHRS and CDR2 YFSETQ. DNA of the CDR3: TGCGCCAGCAGCCCAATGACTAGTGGAGGCAATGAGCAGTTCTTC. As protein: CASSPMTSGGNEQFF. The complete variable domain, with remaining parts taken from reference TRBV5-1 and TRBJ2-1, reads KAGVTQTPRYLIKTRGQQVTLSCSPISGHRSVSWYQQTPGQGLQFLFEYFSETQRNKGNFPGRFSGRQFSNSRSEMNVSTLELGDSALYLCASSPMTSGGNEQFFGPGTRLTVL.

This sequence joins TRBV29-1 and TRBJ2-3; 8 bases are shared with TRBD1. Trimming at V came to 1 base and at J to 4 bases, leaving 1 base not matched to a gene. CDR1 SQVTM and CDR2 ANQGSEA come from the germline V gene. The CDR3 sequence is 13 residues long. CDR3 sequence (DNA): TGCAGCGTTGAAGCAGGGGGCGCAGATACGCAGTATTTT. Translating it yields CSVEAGGADTQYF.

CDR3 in DNA: TGTGCCAGCAGTTCTGAAATTGGCTACAATGAGCAGTACTTC. It yields the protein CASSSEIGYNEQYF. The V gene is TRBV6-5, the J gene TRBJ2-1; D uncertain. The assigned J gene may be wrong: the sequence end matches TRBJ2-7 better. This CDR3 spans 14 amino acids. From germline, CDR1 is MNHEY and CDR2 SVGAGI.

This clonotype was counted at least ten times. This chain joins TRBV12-3 or TRBV12-4 and TRBJ2-5; D perhaps matches TRBD2 (5 bases). V lost 6 bases and J 4 bases, leaving 21 bases between the germline ends. The CDR3 is made up of 16 amino acids. CDR3 bases: TGTGCCAGCAGCCCTGTCAATCGGGGTTTAGGAGAGACCCAGTACTTC. Protein product: CASSPVNRGLGETQYF.